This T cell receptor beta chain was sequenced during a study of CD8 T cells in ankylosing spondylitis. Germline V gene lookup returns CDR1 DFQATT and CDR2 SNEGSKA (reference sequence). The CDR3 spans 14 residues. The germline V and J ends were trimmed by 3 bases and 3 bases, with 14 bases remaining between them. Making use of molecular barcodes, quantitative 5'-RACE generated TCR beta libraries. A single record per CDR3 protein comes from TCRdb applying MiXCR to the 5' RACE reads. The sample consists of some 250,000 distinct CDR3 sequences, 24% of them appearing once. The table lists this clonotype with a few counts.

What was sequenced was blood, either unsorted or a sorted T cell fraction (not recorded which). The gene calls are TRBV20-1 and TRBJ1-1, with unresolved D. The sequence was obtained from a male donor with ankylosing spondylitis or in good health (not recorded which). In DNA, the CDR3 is TGCAGTGCTAGGTCAGGCTTGGTGGACACTGAAGCTTTCTTT. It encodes CSARSGLVDTEAFF.